This T cell receptor (beta chain) was captured in a study of blood T cell repertoires in COVID-19 (dated by TCRdb to 2020 to 2022). The study in broad terms: Collaborator samples came from the United States, Italy and Spain and covered acute and convalescent phases of COVID-19. The material from the prospective study consisted of cDNA or gDNA derived from T cells, B-cell-depleted T cells, or PBMCs. Subjects who had been exposed to COVID-19, were actively infected with it, or had recovered from it provided the deeply sampled blood TCRbeta repertoires that made up the dataset. The repertoires were made available in a free public database intended to serve as a resource for research on the immune response to SARS-CoV-2. Samples came from the ongoing ImmuneRACE study (first 160 participants) plus 1,254 subjects from 6 global collaborators. The sample metadata nearly always contained a de-identified subject ID, COVID-19 status, age in years and sex. HLA class I and class II types, where available, came from metadata supplied by the sample provider rather than from assay-based typing.

On this clone itself: Its antigen specificity is not known. The record has no base qualities; no much larger clone is one base away.

Study-wide findings and limitations: Clinical and demographic metadata were provided uncurated, with the amount varying by source and participant.

TCRbeta CDR3 regions were amplified from genomic DNA using the immunoSEQ Assay, a bias-controlled multiplex PCR. Per the authors' processing: The number of nucleated cells in each sample was estimated from the amplification of reference gene primers within the assay. To quantify the absolute abundance of each unique TCRbeta CDR3 rearrangement, sequence reads were collapsed and filtered. For each sample, productive Simpson clonality was calculated by taking the square root of Simpson's diversity index across productive rearrangements. The immuneACCESS repertoire file appears here via TCRdb, limited to in-frame rearrangements. These files lack a portion of the clones; in checked studies, under half of the deficit traces to unresolved V genes, and the cause of the others is not known. That table supplies the V and J calls and clone size; D and trimming were determined from the DNA. The sample table contains about 210,000 clones; only one count was recorded for roughly four fifths of them. About 7.3% of the sample is held by the ten biggest clonotypes.

Collaborating institutions collected whole blood in K2EDTA tubes following their own protocols. For TCRbeta analysis, collaborators shipped samples as frozen whole blood, isolated PBMCs, or DNA extracted from either of those sample types. Compared with germline, V lacks 1 base and J lacks 2 bases; bases without a gene match: 1. Via the germline V gene (reference sequence), CDR1 is SEHNR and CDR2 FQNEAQ. The CDR3 spans 14 residues, from the cysteine through the phenylalanine. This entry keeps only the CDR3 DNA: 42 bases, framed from base 1. The chain is made from TRBV7-9 and TRBJ1-1; 7 middle bases align to TRBD1. The source of this sequence is a woman aged 50 to 65 with active or convalescent COVID-19. Sequencing used peripheral blood. CDR3 protein: CASSLGQGNTEAFF. DNA sequence: TGTGCCAGCAGCTTAGGACAGGGTAACACTGAAGCTTTCTTT. Beyond the CDR3, the reference TRBV7-9 and TRBJ1-1 genes provide the residues; the full variable domain reads: DTGVSQNPRHKITKRGQNVTFRCDPISEHNRLYWYRQTLGQGPEFLTYFQNEAQLEKSRLLSDRFSAERPKGSFSTLEIQRTEQGDSAMYLCASSLGQGNTEAFFGQGTRLTVV.